This T cell receptor (beta chain) was identified in a study of sequential checkpoint blockade in melanoma. Overall study: Randomization was 1:1 between first-line nivolumab→ipilimumab and ipilimumab→nivolumab. Both treatment sequences were followed by maintenance nivolumab.

Trimming at V came to 3 bases and at J to 8 bases, leaving 6 bases not matched to a gene. The CDR3 contains 14 residues. Per germline, CDR1 SGHVS and CDR2 FQNEAQ. Measured with immunoSEQ multiplex PCR; TCRdb has only the in-frame clones, and not every one. The sample carries fewer than 20,000 clones, about three fifths recorded once. Treatment of the sample: randomized to nivolumab then ipilimumab (arm A) or the reverse (arm B). DNA-damaging chemotherapy had not been given to any patient beforehand. Sorted cells were live CD3+CD8+, lacking CD19 and CD56, from PBMCs. The gene calls are TRBV7-8 and TRBJ2-1, with TRBD2 matching over 8 bases. This specimen consisted of CD8+ T cells sorted from blood (inferred from file names), obtained from a patient given nivolumab and ipilimumab in sequence. This sequence was found in a human donor with melanoma. CDR3 sequence reads: CASSFSGSFDEQFF. The DNA for the CDR3 is TGTGCCAGCAGCTTCAGCGGGAGTTTCGATGAGCAGTTCTTC.